This T cell receptor beta chain was identified in a study of blood T cell repertoires in COVID-19 (dated by TCRdb to between 2020 and 2021). Concerning the study at large: Samples covering the acute and convalescent phases of COVID-19 were provided by collaborators in the United States, Italy and Spain. The samples were drawn from two sources: the first 160 participants of the ongoing ImmuneRACE study, and 1,000 to 1,500 subjects contributed by 6 global collaborators. Where HLA class I and class II types were available, the types were taken from metadata supplied by the sample provider, not from assay-based typing. The sample metadata nearly always contained a de-identified subject ID, COVID-19 status, age in years and sex. Subjects who had been exposed to COVID-19, were actively infected with it, or had recovered from it provided the deeply sampled blood TCRbeta repertoires that made up the dataset. The prospective study material was composed of cDNA or gDNA derived from T cells, B-cell-depleted T cells, or PBMCs. A freely available public database, intended as a resource for researchers studying the immune response to SARS-CoV-2, is where the repertoires were released.

There are a few counts of this clone. Its antigen has not been determined. Per-base qualities were not stored, and no clone one base away is much larger. The collaborating institutions used their own protocols to collect whole blood in K2EDTA tubes. For TCRbeta analysis, collaborator samples were shipped as frozen whole blood, as isolated PBMCs, or as DNA extracted from either sample type. The paper as a whole reports these results and caveats: How much clinical and demographic metadata was included differed by source and by participant, and the metadata was provided uncurated.

The immunoSEQ Assay, a bias-controlled multiplex PCR, was used to amplify TCRbeta CDR3 regions from genomic DNA. As for the original processing: Within the assay, amplification of reference gene primers was used to estimate how many nucleated cells each sample contained. To quantify the absolute abundance of each unique TCRbeta CDR3 rearrangement, sequence reads were collapsed and filtered. Productive Simpson clonality was computed per sample as the square root of Simpson's diversity index over productive rearrangements. TCRdb took this table from immuneACCESS and kept in-frame rearrangements with V and J called. Such tables lack part of the clones; where checked against another copy, unresolved V genes explain under half of the gap, and the rest is unexplained. Clone size and V and J calls were adopted from that table, with D and trimming inferred from the DNA. Here the sample has 50,000 to 60,000 clones; 83% occur a single time. 16% of the sample comes from the top ten.

Sequenced material: peripheral blood. This receptor was identified in a man aged 35 to 55 with acute or convalescent COVID-19.

The DNA reads TGCGCCAGCAGCTTGAACCAGGAAAAACTGTTTTTT. Its product reads: CASSLNQEKLFF. This chain joins TRBV5-1 to TRBJ1-4, with the D gene call left open. CDR1 and CDR2 are read off the germline V gene as SGHRS and YFSETQ. The cysteine opens and the phenylalanine closes a CDR3 of 12 amino acids. Only CDR3 DNA remains: 36 bases, in frame from the first base. Trimming at the junction amounts to 1 base on V and 8 bases on J, and the germline ends lie 6 bases apart.